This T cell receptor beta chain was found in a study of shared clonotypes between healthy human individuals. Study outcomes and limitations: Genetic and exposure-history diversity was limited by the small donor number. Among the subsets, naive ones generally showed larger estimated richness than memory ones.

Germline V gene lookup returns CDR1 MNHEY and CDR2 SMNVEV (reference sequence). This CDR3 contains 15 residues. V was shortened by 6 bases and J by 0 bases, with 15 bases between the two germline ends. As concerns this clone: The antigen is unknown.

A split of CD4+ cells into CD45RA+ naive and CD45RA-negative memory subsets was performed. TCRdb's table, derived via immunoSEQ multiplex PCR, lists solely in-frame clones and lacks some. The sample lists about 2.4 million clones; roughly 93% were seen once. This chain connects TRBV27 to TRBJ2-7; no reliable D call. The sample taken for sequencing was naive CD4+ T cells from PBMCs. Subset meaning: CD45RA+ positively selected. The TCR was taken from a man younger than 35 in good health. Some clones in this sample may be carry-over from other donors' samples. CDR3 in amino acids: CASRAWSGFSYEQYF. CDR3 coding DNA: TGTGCCAGCAGGGCCTGGTCAGGCTTCTCCTACGAGCAGTACTTC.